A selection of T cell receptor beta chains follows, all from one sample in a study of cytomegalovirus exposure and HLA in healthy donors. Method: immunoSEQ multiplex PCR; TCRdb's copy keeps in-frame clones and lacks some. The sample holds fewer than 200,000 clones; about 72% are singletons and the top ten take around 1.5%. Sequencing was done on a sample of PBMCs. The receptors here all came from a girl aged 10-17 years in good health and CMV-seronegative. Each CDR3 is given with its conserved first and last residue. D genes are given only for firm matches. Not every row has a clone size; where given, it reads once, few, many or a size class.

-	TRBV9	TRBJ1-6	-	CASSVGGDNSPLHF	TGTGCCAGCAGCGTAGGGGGGGATAATTCACCCCTCCACTTT
-	TRBV9	TRBJ2-3	TRBD1	CASSQTGAADTQYF	TGTGCCAGCAGCCAAACAGGGGCGGCAGATACGCAGTATTTT
-	TRBV4-1	TRBJ1-2	-	CASSQGESYGYTF	TGCGCCAGCAGCCAAGGAGAATCGTATGGCTACACCTTC
-	TRBV5-4	TRBJ2-7	TRBD1	CASSLGQGIYEQYF	TGTGCCAGCAGTTTGGGACAGGGGATCTACGAGCAGTACTTC
-	TRBV6-5	TRBJ1-4	TRBD1	CASSGTGAGGEKLFF	TGTGCCAGCAGTGGCACAGGGGCGGGAGGTGAAAAACTGTTTTTT
-	TRBV7-9	TRBJ1-6	-	CASSSGGNSPLHF	TGTGCCAGCAGCTCGGGGGGAAACTCACCCCTCCACTTT
-	TRBV5-6	TRBJ2-2	-	CASSLVSGDRTGELFF	TGTGCCAGCAGCTTGGTATCAGGGGATCGCACCGGGGAGCTGTTTTTT
once	TRBV2	TRBJ2-5	-	CASSGGQSLQETQYF	TGTGCCAGCAGTGGGGGGCAGAGCCTCCAAGAGACCCAGTACTTC
once	TRBV15	TRBJ2-3	-	CATSRERGGGLNTQYF	TGTGCCACCAGCAGGGAACGAGGGGGGGGCCTAAATACGCAGTATTTT
-	TRBV20-1	TRBJ1-1	TRBD1	CSPDRVGLAFF	TGCAGCCCAGACAGGGTCGGGTTAGCTTTCTTT
-	TRBV5-6	TRBJ2-5	-	CASTLLLGGGEETQYF	TGTGCCAGCACCCTTCTTCTAGGGGGGGGTGAAGAGACCCAGTACTTC
-	TRBV19	TRBJ2-5	TRBD2	CASSIVGGARETQYF	TGTGCCAGTAGTATAGTCGGGGGGGCCCGAGAGACCCAGTACTTC
-	TRBV5-1	TRBJ2-3	TRBD2	CASSPGGSSPTDTQYF	TGCGCCAGCAGCCCGGGGGGTAGCTCCCCCACAGATACGCAGTATTTT
-	TRBV5-6	TRBJ2-2	TRBD2	CASSRGLAGAAGELFF	TGTGCCAGCAGCCGAGGACTAGCGGGGGCGGCCGGGGAGCTGTTTTTT
-	TRBV5-1	TRBJ2-5	-	CASSRQGQASETQYF	TGCGCCAGCAGCCGCCAGGGGCAGGCGTCGGAGACCCAGTACTTC
-	TRBV5-8	TRBJ1-4	-	CASSTRFSEKLFF	TGTGCCAGCAGCACGCGGTTTTCGGAAAAACTGTTTTTT
-	TRBV15	TRBJ2-7	-	CATSRDGEGVEFYEQYF	TGTGCCACCAGCAGAGATGGTGAGGGAGTCGAATTCTACGAGCAGTACTTC